The sequence of this T cell receptor (beta chain) was determined in a study of T cell repertoires in aging, cancer and after chemotherapy. The template was genomic DNA from peripheral blood, not RNA. As to this clonotype: Its antigen is not identified. An end of the junction does not agree with germline; a read error may underlie this.

Per the germline V gene, CDR1 is ENHRY and CDR2 is SYGVKD. The CDR3 contains 13 residues. Study-level points and caveats: Compared with age-matched healthy donors, untreated hematological or solid cancer patients showed higher blood TCR clonality. These repertoire data do not allow conclusions about immunological memory after chemotherapy. In healthy donors, age-related TCR diversity loss mainly reflected lost richness. Median generation probability rose over the chemotherapy interval in each cancer cohort, suggesting rebound thymic output.

Rearranged V-D-J TRB sequences were amplified with a mixed TRB-A/B primer pool. TCRdb independently ran MiXCR on the multiplex PCR reads; one entry per CDR3 protein. The data contain about 13,000 distinct CDR3 sequences, 20% to 30% of them seen just once; the ten biggest clones take up around 3%. This TCR was sampled from a human donor in good health. Sequencing was done on a sample of blood. The chain employs TRBV10-3 and TRBJ2-3; D gene uncertain. The CDR3 DNA reads TGCGCCACCCGACTCCCTAGCACAGATACGCAGTATTTT. This gives the protein CATRLPSTDTQYF.